The sequence of this T cell receptor (beta chain) was determined in a study of blood T cell repertoires in COVID-19 (dated by TCRdb to the early 2020s). Regarding the complete study: Samples covering the acute and convalescent phases of COVID-19 were provided by collaborators in the United States, Italy and Spain. The prospective study material was composed of cDNA or gDNA derived from T cells, B-cell-depleted T cells, or PBMCs. Deeply sampled blood TCRbeta repertoires from subjects exposed to, actively infected with, or recovered from COVID-19 were included in the dataset. The repertoires were released in a freely available public database meant as a resource for research on the immune response to SARS-CoV-2. The samples were drawn from two sources: the first 160 participants of the ongoing ImmuneRACE study, and fewer than 1,500 subjects contributed by 6 global collaborators. Nearly every sample came with metadata listing a de-identified subject ID, COVID-19 status, age in years and sex. HLA class I and class II types, where available, came from metadata supplied by the sample provider rather than from assay-based typing.

V is pruned by 2 bases and J by 3 bases, leaving 9 bases of the junction without a gene match. Counted from cysteine to phenylalanine, this CDR3 has 17 amino acids. The retained sequence is limited to the CDR3, 51 bases, with the frame set at the first base. The germline V gene specifies SGHDN as CDR1 and FVKESK as CDR2. Results and caveats for the whole study, not just this receptor: How much clinical and demographic metadata was included differed by source and by participant, and the metadata was provided uncurated.

The immunoSEQ Assay, a bias-controlled multiplex PCR, was used to amplify TCRbeta CDR3 regions from genomic DNA. The published analysis was carried out like this. The number of nucleated cells in each sample was estimated by amplification of reference gene primers within the assay. To quantify the absolute abundance of each unique TCRbeta CDR3 rearrangement, sequence reads were collapsed and filtered. For each sample, productive Simpson clonality was calculated by taking the square root of Simpson's diversity index across productive rearrangements. The table comes from immuneACCESS by way of TCRdb, which keeps in-frame sequences with V and J called. Part of the clones is missing from these tables; in studies checked, under half for an unresolved V gene and the rest for unknown reasons. D and trimming were read from the DNA, whereas the V and J calls and clone size are those reported in that table. The sample has about 190,000 clones on record, around nine tenths of them singletons. Around 5.9% of the sample is taken by the ten largest.

On this clone: The antigen this receptor binds is unknown. No much larger clone is present one base from it, and per-base qualities are unavailable.

Samples from volunteer blood donors who had recovered from COVID-19 were contributed by a second Seattle source. Collaborating institutions collected whole blood in K2EDTA tubes following their own protocols. For TCRbeta analysis, collaborators shipped samples in one of three forms: frozen whole blood, isolated PBMCs, or DNA extracted from either of those sample types. The chain was built from TRBV14 and TRBJ2-7; TRBD2 lines up with 11 middle nucleotides. The sequenced sample consisted of peripheral blood. This clonotype originated in a middle-aged woman who had recovered from COVID-19. The DNA sequence is TGTGCCAGCAGCCAACGGACTAGCGGGCCCTCCCACTACGAGCAGTACTTC. The resulting protein is CASSQRTSGPSHYEQYF.